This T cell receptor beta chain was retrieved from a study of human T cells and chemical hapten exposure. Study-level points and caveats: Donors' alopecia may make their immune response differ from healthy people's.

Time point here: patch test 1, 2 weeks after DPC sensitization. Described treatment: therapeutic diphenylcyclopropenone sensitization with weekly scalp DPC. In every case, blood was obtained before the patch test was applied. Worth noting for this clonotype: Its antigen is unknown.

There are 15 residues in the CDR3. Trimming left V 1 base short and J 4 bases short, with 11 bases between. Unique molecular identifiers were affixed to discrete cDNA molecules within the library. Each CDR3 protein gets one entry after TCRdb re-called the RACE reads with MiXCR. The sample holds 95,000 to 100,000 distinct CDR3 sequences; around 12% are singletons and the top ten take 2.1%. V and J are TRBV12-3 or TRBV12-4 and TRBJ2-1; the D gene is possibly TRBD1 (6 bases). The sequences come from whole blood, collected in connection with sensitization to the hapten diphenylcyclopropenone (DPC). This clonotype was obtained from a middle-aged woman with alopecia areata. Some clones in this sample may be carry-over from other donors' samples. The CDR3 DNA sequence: TGTGCCAGCAGTTTAGAGGGCAGGGGTTACAATGAGCAGTTCTTC. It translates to CASSLEGRGYNEQFF.